Following are 16 T cell receptor beta chains from one sample sequenced in a study of T cell responses to AZD1222 COVID-19 vaccine. Profiled with immunoSEQ multiplex PCR; TCRdb holds only in-frame clones, not every one. The profile shows roughly 150,000 clones, approximately 90% of them singletons. Source: peripheral blood, taken on day 0 of AZD1222 vaccination. All receptors derive from an adult in good health.

The rearrangement links TRBV20-1 to TRBJ2-7; unclear D gene. There are 10 residues in the CDR3. Germline lookup yields CDR1 DFQATT and CDR2 SNEGSKA (reference sequence). Trimming took off 6 bases at V and 6 bases at J, with 9 bases between the two ends. This CDR3 is CSAYRSEQYF. CDR3 coding DNA: TGCAGTGCCTACCGGTCCGAGCAGTACTTC.

V usage is TRBV29-1 and J usage is TRBJ2-2, with 10 bases matching TRBD2. The germline CDR1 and CDR2 sequences are SQVTM and ANQGSEA. V dropped 7 bases and J dropped 4; count of bases not matched to a gene: 9. The CDR3 is 15 residues long. The CDR3 protein is CSAATSGMITGELFF. DNA for the CDR3: TGCAGCGCCGCAACTAGCGGGATGATCACCGGGGAGCTGTTTTTT.

The chain uses TRBV5-1 and TRBJ1-1; TRBD1 is a possible D gene (5 bases). V lost 2 bases to trimming and J lost 2 bases, with 10 bases between them. This CDR3 is 14 amino acids long. CDR1 is SGHRS and CDR2 is YFSETQ in the germline V gene. The CDR3 loop reads CASSFRDDNTEAFF. The CDR3 nucleotides are TGCGCCAGCAGCTTCAGGGACGATAACACTGAAGCTTTCTTT.

V gene TRBV5-1 combines with J gene TRBJ2-2; TRBD1 agrees at 8 bases. CDR1 and CDR2 (germline): SGHRS, YFSETQ. The ends lost 4 bases at V and 1 base at J; junction bases unmatched: 6. CDR3 size: 16 residues. The CDR3 DNA follows: TGCGCCAGCAGCCCGCGGGACAGGCGGAACACCGGGGAGCTGTTTTTT. It yields the protein CASSPRDRRNTGELFF.

The CDR3 DNA is TGTGCCTGGATCCCCAAAATTTACAATGAGCAGTTCTTC. This translates into CAWIPKIYNEQFF. V usage is TRBV30 and J usage is TRBJ2-1, with no clear D. Trimming took off 4 bases at V and 4 bases at J, with 11 bases between the two ends. This CDR3 is built from 13 residues. CDR1 is GTSNPN and CDR2 is SVGIG in the germline V gene (reference sequence).

The rearrangement joins TRBV7-9 to TRBJ1-5, with a tentative D call TRBD1 (6 bases). V dropped 5 bases and J dropped 4 bases, with 12 bases sitting between them. The CDR3 runs 14 residues. Per germline, CDR1 SEHNR and CDR2 FQNEAQ (reference sequence). The CDR3 protein is CASSLGTTNQPQHF. The CDR3 DNA reads TGTGCCAGCAGCCTGGGGACAACAAATCAGCCCCAGCATTTT. The variable domain in full, with the rest retrieved from reference TRBV7-9 and TRBJ1-5, is DTGVSQNPRHKITKRGQNVTFRCDPISEHNRLYWYRQTLGQGPEFLTYFQNEAQLEKSRLLSDRFSAERPKGSFSTLEIQRTEQGDSAMYLCASSLGTTNQPQHFGDGTRLSIL.

The chain combines TRBV7-2 with TRBJ1-2; perhaps TRBD1 as D (6 bases). Germline CDR1 reads SGHTA; CDR2 reads FQGNSA. The CDR3 runs 15 residues. V shed 1 base and J shed 8 bases, with 17 bases lying between them. In DNA form, the CDR3 reads TGTGCCAGCAGCTTAGGGCCGGACAGTCGTGGAGGCTACACCTTC. Its protein product is CASSLGPDSRGGYTF.

The CDR3, as DNA: TGTGCCATCAGTGAGTCGGCGGATACGAGCACAGATACGCAGTATTTT. Amino acid sequence: CAISESADTSTDTQYF. The genes are TRBV10-3 and TRBJ2-3; no firm D call. The ends were cut back, 0 bases at V and 0 bases at J, with 10 bases in the middle. CDR3 length: 16 amino acids. Germline loops: CDR1 ENHRY, CDR2 SYGVKD.

This clone has only a few counts. The chain couples TRBV7-8 to TRBJ1-1; TRBD1 matches 8 bases. Germline CDR1 reads SGHVS; CDR2 reads FQNEAQ. CDR3 length: 17 residues. The V and J ends lost 5 bases and 0 bases, in that order; junction bases with no gene match: 11. The CDR3 DNA is TGTGCCAGCAGCCCCGGACAGGGCATTGGGGTGAACACTGAAGCTTTCTTT. It encodes CASSPGQGIGVNTEAFF.

The chain combines TRBV7-2 with TRBJ2-1; 11 positions agree with TRBD2. This CDR3 has 19 residues. Germline CDR1 is SGHTA and CDR2 is FQGNSA. The V gene end was trimmed by 0 bases and the J gene end by 8 bases; junction bases not matched to a gene: 15. This CDR3 is CASSLAVGLLSGRGDEQFF. CDR3 coding DNA: TGTGCCAGCAGCTTAGCTGTTGGGCTACTTAGCGGGAGGGGGGATGAGCAGTTCTTC.

The V gene is TRBV18, the J gene TRBJ2-7; D not resolved. Germline CDR1 reads KGHSH; CDR2 reads LQKENI. This CDR3 is 14 amino acids long. Trimming took 1 base from V and 3 from J, leaving 10 bases between them. CDR3 amino acids: CASSPQTDNYEQYF. CDR3 in DNA: TGTGCCAGCTCACCACAGACCGATAACTACGAGCAGTACTTC.

The rearrangement uses TRBV27 and TRBJ1-1, with D maybe TRBD1 (6 bases). The CDR3 has 14 amino acids. Deletions cut 4 bases from V and 1 base from J, with 10 bases between. From germline, CDR1 is MNHEY and CDR2 SMNVEV (reference sequence). CDR3 amino acids: CASSWKGGNTEAFF. The DNA of the CDR3 is TGTGCCAGCAGTTGGAAAGGGGGGAACACTGAAGCTTTCTTT.

V usage is TRBV5-1 and J usage is TRBJ1-4, with D unclear. Germline loops: CDR1 SGHRS, CDR2 YFSETQ. The CDR3 consists of 14 residues. V was clipped by 0 bases and J by 4 bases, with 7 bases between them. The CDR3 sequence: CASSLVTSNEKLFF. The CDR3 DNA reads TGCGCCAGCAGCTTGGTTACCAGTAATGAAAAACTGTTTTTT.

The CDR3 reads CASSGPGGGEKLFF. CDR3 sequence (DNA): TGTGCCAGCAGTGGTCCAGGGGGCGGTGAAAAACTGTTTTTT. The J gene is TRBJ1-4, the V gene TRBV2, with TRBD1 matching over 8 bases. Per the germline V gene, CDR1 is SNHLY and CDR2 is FYNNEI. This CDR3 has 14 amino acids. The ends lost 4 bases at V and 7 bases at J; junction bases unmatched: 5.

This sequence joins TRBV7-9 and TRBJ2-1; D possibly uses TRBD1 or TRBD2 (5 bases each). Trimming took 5 bases from V and 8 from J, leaving 22 bases between them. The CDR3 totals 16 residues. CDR1 is SEHNR and CDR2 is FQNEAQ in the germline V gene (reference sequence). In DNA, the CDR3 is TGTGCCAGCAGCCCAGGGTTGGGCAGGGAGAGCGATGAGCAGTTCTTC. It yields the protein CASSPGLGRESDEQFF.

The genes are TRBV5-8 and TRBJ1-5, with D possibly TRBD1 on 6 matching bases. Germline assignment: CDR1 SGHTS and CDR2 YDEGEE. V lost 0 bases and J lost 0, with 13 bases in between. The CDR3 loop spans 17 amino acids. This chain's CDR3 is CASSLAGDTYSNQPQHF. DNA for the CDR3: TGTGCCAGCAGCTTGGCCGGGGACACATATAGCAATCAGCCCCAGCATTTT.